Listed below are T cell receptor beta chains from one sample, sequenced in a study of blood T cell repertoires in COVID-19. Sequencing was performed with immunoSEQ multiplex PCR; in TCRdb, only in-frame clones are kept and a portion is missing. The sample records about 200,000 clones, roughly 94% being singletons. Material: peripheral blood. The receptors here all came from a man younger than 45 with COVID-19, enrolled during active disease. Each CDR3 is given with its conserved first and last residue. A D gene is named only where the DNA matches it firmly. The size entry is marked missing in some rows and otherwise reads once, few, many or a size class.

cdr3_nt cdr3_aa v_call d_call clone_size j_call
TGTGCCAGCAGCTCTCGGGGAGGGGGACAAACCCAGTACTTC CASSSRGGGQTQYF TRBV7-2 NA once TRBJ2-5
TGTGCCAGCAGCCAGGGGCCAGGGGCGCAGTGGAGTAATGAAAAACTGTTTTTT CASSQGPGAQWSNEKLFF TRBV14 NA NA TRBJ1-4
TGTGCCAGCAGTCCCCGGGGACAGGGGGGTAGCGAGCAGTACTTC CASSPRGQGGSEQYF TRBV6-5 TRBD1 once TRBJ2-7
TGTGCCAGTAGCAACTCTGGAAACACCATATATTTT CASSNSGNTIYF TRBV19 NA NA TRBJ1-3
TGCGCCAGCAGCGGGGGGTCCAAAAGGGCAGAGACCCAGTACTTC CASSGGSKRAETQYF TRBV4-1 NA NA TRBJ2-5
TGTGCCAGCAGTACCTGGGACAGAGGAACCTACGAGCAGTACTTC CASSTWDRGTYEQYF TRBV27 TRBD1 once TRBJ2-7
TGCGCCAGCAGCCAGACGGGACAGGGGGCAGAAGAGACCCAGTACTTC CASSQTGQGAEETQYF TRBV4-1 TRBD1 NA TRBJ2-5
TGTGCCAGTACCCCCCCCAGGACAGGGACGACTGAAGCTTTCTTT CASTPPRTGTTEAFF TRBV19 TRBD1 NA TRBJ1-1
TGTGCCAGCAGCCAAGGGGTGACAGCTGGAAACACCATATATTTT CASSQGVTAGNTIYF TRBV3-1/TRBV3-2 NA NA TRBJ1-3
TGTGCTAGTGGTTTCGGGGGGGCTTTTTTATTGAATGAGCAGTTCTTC CASGFGGAFLLNEQFF TRBV12-5 TRBD2 NA TRBJ2-1
TGTGCCAGCAGTCCTCCAGCCGGGGAGCTGTTTTTT CASSPPAGELFF TRBV28 NA NA TRBJ2-2
TGTGCCAGCAGCTTAGGGGGACTTACAACATACGAGCAGTACTTC CASSLGGLTTYEQYF TRBV7-3 NA NA TRBJ2-7
TGTGCCAGCAGCGAGAGACTAGCTCCCGAGCAGTTCTTC CASSERLAPEQFF TRBV9 TRBD2 once TRBJ2-1
TGCGCCAGCAGCCAAGAACGACAGGGATACACCGGGGAGCTGTTTTTT CASSQERQGYTGELFF TRBV4-1 TRBD1 NA TRBJ2-2
TGTGCCAGCAGCTCCACCGGCGGTCGTCCCACTGAAGCTTTCTTT CASSSTGGRPTEAFF TRBV11-2 NA NA TRBJ1-1
TGCGCCAGCAGTGCGGGGGGCAGGAACTATGGCTACACCTTC CASSAGGRNYGYTF TRBV10-2 NA NA TRBJ1-2
TGCGCCAGCACCCGGACAGGGTTTGACGGGGAGCTGTTTTTT CASTRTGFDGELFF TRBV5-1 TRBD1 NA TRBJ2-2
TGCGCCAGCAGCCCCGCCGGAGGGGAGGGCGGCTACACCTTC CASSPAGGEGGYTF TRBV10-2 NA NA TRBJ1-2
TGTGCCAGCACTGAGGGGGGACTAGCGGGCATCGAGCAGTACTTC CASTEGGLAGIEQYF TRBV6-6 TRBD2 NA TRBJ2-7
TGTGCCAGCAGCTTAAGGGGCAGCGGGGGGGCTCACGAGCAGTACTTC CASSLRGSGGAHEQYF TRBV5-4 TRBD2 NA TRBJ2-7
TGTGCCAGCAGCAGCGCACAGGGGAACACTGAAGCTTTCTTT CASSSAQGNTEAFF TRBV7-9 NA NA TRBJ1-1
TGTGCCAGCAGCTCCTGGACTAGCGGGGGAGAGACCCAGTACTTC CASSSWTSGGETQYF TRBV11-2 TRBD2 NA TRBJ2-5
TGTGCCAGCAGCCCGCGGGCGAGCCTGGAGACCCAGTACTTC CASSPRASLETQYF TRBV9 NA NA TRBJ2-5
TGTGCCAGCAGCCGGACAGGGACCGGGTATGGCTACACCTTC CASSRTGTGYGYTF TRBV6-5 TRBD1 few TRBJ1-2
TGCGCCAGCAGCCAAGTAGACCGGGTCCAGGGGGGCGAGCAGTACTTC CASSQVDRVQGGEQYF TRBV4-1 NA NA TRBJ2-7
TGTGCCAGCAGCGCATCCGGGACAGCCCGTTTCCCCTTC CASSASGTARFPF TRBV5-4 TRBD1 NA TRBJ1-2